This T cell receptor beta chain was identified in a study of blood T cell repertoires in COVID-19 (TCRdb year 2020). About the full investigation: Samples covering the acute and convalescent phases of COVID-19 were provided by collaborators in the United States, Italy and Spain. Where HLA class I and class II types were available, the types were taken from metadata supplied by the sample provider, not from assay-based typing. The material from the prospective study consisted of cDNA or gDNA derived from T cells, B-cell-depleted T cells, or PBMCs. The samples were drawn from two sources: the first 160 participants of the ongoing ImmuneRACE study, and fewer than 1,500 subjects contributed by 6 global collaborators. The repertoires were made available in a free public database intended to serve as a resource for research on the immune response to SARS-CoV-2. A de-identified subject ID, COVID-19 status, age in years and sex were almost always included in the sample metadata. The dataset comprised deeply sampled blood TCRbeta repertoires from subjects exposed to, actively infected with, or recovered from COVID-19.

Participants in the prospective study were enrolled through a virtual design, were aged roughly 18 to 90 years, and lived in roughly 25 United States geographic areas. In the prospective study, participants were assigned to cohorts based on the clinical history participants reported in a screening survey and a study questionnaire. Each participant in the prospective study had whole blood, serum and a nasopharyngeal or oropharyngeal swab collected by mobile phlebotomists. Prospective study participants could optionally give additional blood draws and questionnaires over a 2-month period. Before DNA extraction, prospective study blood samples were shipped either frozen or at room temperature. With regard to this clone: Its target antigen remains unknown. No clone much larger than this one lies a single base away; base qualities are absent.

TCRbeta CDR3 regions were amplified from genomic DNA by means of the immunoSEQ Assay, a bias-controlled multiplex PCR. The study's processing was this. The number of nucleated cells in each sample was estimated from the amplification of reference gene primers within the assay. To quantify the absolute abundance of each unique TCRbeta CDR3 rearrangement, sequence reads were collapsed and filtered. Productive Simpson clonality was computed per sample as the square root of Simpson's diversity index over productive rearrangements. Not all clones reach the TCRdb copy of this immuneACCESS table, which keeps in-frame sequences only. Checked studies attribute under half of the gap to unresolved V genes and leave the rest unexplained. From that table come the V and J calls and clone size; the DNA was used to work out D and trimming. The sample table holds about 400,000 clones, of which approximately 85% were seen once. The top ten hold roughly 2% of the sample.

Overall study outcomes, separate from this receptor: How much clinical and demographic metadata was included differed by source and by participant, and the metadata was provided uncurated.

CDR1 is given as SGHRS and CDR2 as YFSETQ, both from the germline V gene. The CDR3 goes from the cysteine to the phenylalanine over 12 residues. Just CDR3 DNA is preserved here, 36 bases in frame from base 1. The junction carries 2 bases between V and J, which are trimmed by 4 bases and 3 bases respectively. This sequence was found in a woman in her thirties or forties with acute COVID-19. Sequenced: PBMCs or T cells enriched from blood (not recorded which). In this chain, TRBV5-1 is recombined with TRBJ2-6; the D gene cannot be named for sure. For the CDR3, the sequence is CASSLGANVLTF. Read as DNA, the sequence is TGCGCCAGCAGCCTTGGGGCCAACGTCCTGACTTTC.